This paragraph covers one T cell receptor (beta chain) sequence. Its antigen remains unidentified. The data are from a study of graft-versus-host responses after intestinal transplantation. Study summary: Multivisceral, liver-intestinal, or isolated intestinal grafts were transplanted into recipients.

The repertoire was sequenced with immunoSEQ multiplex PCR; TCRdb's copy has only in-frame clones and lacks some. The sample includes approximately 70,000 clones, around 90% of them seen just once. The CDR3 has 13 amino acids. From germline, CDR1 is SGHRS and CDR2 YFSETQ. Trimming shortened V by 3 bases and J by 5 bases, and 8 bases separated the two germline ends. The TCR comes from a human donor who received an intestinal transplant. The chain recombines TRBV5-1 with TRBJ2-2; no firm D call. Sequencing was performed on unstimulated CD8+ T cells sorted from spleen or lymph node cells, taken before intestinal transplant. CDR3 nucleotides: TGCGCCAGCAGCTGGGCTGGTACCGGGGAGCTGTTTTTT. This gives the protein CASSWAGTGELFF.